One sample yielded the 9 T cell receptor beta chains listed below, sequenced in a study of blood T cells in healthy people across ages (dated by TCRdb to the mid-2010s). The library relied on 5' RACE. Sequencing was performed on an Illumina HiSeq 2500. A second roughly 7 to 11 cycle PCR used a sample-barcoded 5' primer and a J-beta primer mix. TCRdb handled the public reads itself, with Q25 trimming in fastp and clone calling in MiXCR, and kept productive beta chains. Every distinct CDR3 protein forms one entry, paired with its most common genes and DNA. Within this sample are about 290,000 distinct CDR3 sequences, with roughly 26% of them counted one time only. The leading ten clones occupy approximately 28% of the sample. What was sequenced was blood. Receptor source: a woman in her 70s in good health.

This chain links TRBV12-3 or TRBV12-4 with TRBJ2-2, with 7 bases lining up with TRBD2. V shed 5 bases and J 7 bases; nucleotides not matched to a gene: 16. This CDR3 contains 17 residues. The CDR3: CASSPFSTSVYIGELFF. The CDR3 nucleotides read TGTGCCAGCAGTCCCTTCTCCACTAGCGTTTACATCGGGGAGCTGTTTTTT.

This clonotype was found a few times. The chain joins TRBV9 to TRBJ2-1; D gene uncertain. CDR1 and CDR2 from the germline V gene are SGDLS and YYNGEE. The V end lost 3 bases, the J end lost 5 bases, and 15 bases lay between the germline ends. The CDR3 contains 15 residues. CDR3 DNA: TGTGCCAGCAGCGATCCCCGGGCTGGACACAATGAGCAGTTCTTC. Amino acid sequence: CASSDPRAGHNEQFF. The full variable domain, completed using reference TRBV9 and TRBJ2-1, is DSGVTQTPKHLITATGQRVTLRCSPRSGDLSVYWYQQSLDQGLQFLIQYYNGEERAKGNILERFSAQQFPDLHSELNLSSLELGDSALYFCASSDPRAGHNEQFFGPGTRLTVL.

The chain carries TRBV11-2 and TRBJ2-3; 10 bases map to TRBD2. Germline V gene lookup returns CDR1 SGHAT and CDR2 FQNNGV. There are 15 residues in the CDR3. The junction had 6 bases not matched to a gene; V was cut back by 0 bases and J by 9 bases. CDR3 nucleotides: TGTGCCAGCAGCTTAGAAGCTAGCGGGAGCGGGACGCAGTATTTT. This translates into CASSLEASGSGTQYF.

The chain has TRBV29-1 and TRBJ1-1, with a possible D match to TRBD1 (6 bases). Germline values: CDR1 SQVTM, CDR2 ANQGSEA. V shed 4 bases and J shed 7 bases, with 13 bases lying between them. The CDR3 totals 12 residues. This CDR3 is CSVGGQRNEAFF. As DNA, the CDR3 is TGCAGCGTTGGAGGACAGCGGAATGAAGCTTTCTTT.

There are a few counts of this clonotype. The rearrangement joins TRBV28 to TRBJ2-3; 9 bases line up with TRBD2. With V trimmed by 9 bases and J by 1 base, 8 bases remained unmatched. Germline V CDR1 and CDR2: MDHEN, SYDVKM. This CDR3 contains 15 residues. This CDR3 is CASSELAGGTDTQYF. CDR3 coding DNA: TGTGCCAGTAGTGAATTAGCGGGAGGCACAGATACGCAGTATTTT.

This clonotype has just a few counts. This chain joins TRBV20-1 and TRBJ2-7; TRBD2 matches 10 bases. CDR3 size: 15 residues. V trimming: 1 base; J trimming: 3 bases; junction bases outside the gene matches: 6. Germline V gene data show CDR1 as DFQATT and CDR2 as SNEGSKA (reference sequence). The CDR3 is CSARVGTSANYEQYF. In DNA, the CDR3 is TGCAGTGCTAGAGTGGGGACTAGCGCGAACTACGAGCAGTACTTC.

The chain uses TRBV15 and TRBJ2-1; D is uncertain. The CDR3 contains 15 residues. The V end lost 1 base, the J end lost 0 bases, and 7 bases lay between the germline ends. Germline V lookup: CDR1 LNHNV, CDR2 YYDKDF (reference sequence). The CDR3, as DNA: TGTGCCACCAGCAGAGGAGAAACCTCCTACAATGAGCAGTTCTTC. This sequence encodes CATSRGETSYNEQFF.

V and J are TRBV20-1 and TRBJ1-3, with TRBD1 matching 9 bases. Germline values: CDR1 DFQATT, CDR2 SNEGSKA (reference sequence). The CDR3 length is 14 residues. Losses at the gene ends were 3 bases for V and 4 bases for J; bases not matched to a gene: 4. The DNA for the CDR3 is TGCAGTGCTAGCCGCACAGGGGGCGGAAACACCATATATTTT. Its translation is CSASRTGGGNTIYF.

A single count supports this clonotype. The chain uses TRBV4-3 and TRBJ2-7; 9 bases map to TRBD1. The CDR3 contains 16 residues. CDR1 is LGHNA and CDR2 is YSLEER in the germline V gene. Trimming took 3 bases from V and 2 from J; bases not matched to a gene: 8. Here the CDR3 reads CASSHAWTGVTYEQYF. The CDR3 DNA is TGCGCCAGCAGCCACGCCTGGACAGGGGTCACCTACGAGCAGTACTTC.